This T cell receptor (beta chain) was sequenced for a study of T cell repertoires in cytomegalovirus infection. Study findings and constraints: Individuals carrying CMV plus the relevant HLA were identified by cumulative frequency of public TCR beta families. Across the ex vivo response, the dominant clonotypes were HLA-C-restricted CMV-specific TCR beta clonotypes.

Via MiXCR, TCRdb re-called the reads, giving one row per CDR3 protein. Here the sample spans about 27,000 distinct CDR3 sequences, around 20% being singletons. Note on this clonotype: Its specificity is not known.

Germline loops: CDR1 MNHNY, CDR2 SVGAGI (reference sequence). The length of the CDR3 is 15 residues. The V and J ends lost 5 bases and 2 bases respectively, with 16 bases between them. V is TRBV6-6 and J is TRBJ2-7; the D call may be TRBD1 or TRBD2 (5 bases each). The sample here was CD8+ T cells from cultured PBMCs, taken from culture after CMV antigen stimulation. The TCR sequence derives from a human donor in good health (CMV status not recorded). Some clones in this sample may be carry-over from other donors' samples. CDR3 residues: CASSGRDETPYEQYF. For the CDR3, the DNA is TGTGCCAGCAGTGGCAGGGACGAGACCCCCTACGAGCAGTACTTC.